One and the same sample provided the 30 T cell receptor beta chains below, sequenced in a study of cytomegalovirus exposure and HLA in healthy donors (dated by TCRdb to the late 2010s). Receptor amplification or capture employed the immunoSEQ multiplex PCR assay. A mixture of 60 forward primers for TCR Vbeta segments and 13 reverse primers for TCR Jbeta segments was used in the multiplex PCR. Not all clones reach the TCRdb copy of this immuneACCESS table, which keeps in-frame sequences only. Checked studies attribute under half of the gap to unresolved V genes and leave the rest unexplained. In all, the sample holds about 150,000 clones, and 60% to 75% of those were seen once. Clones ranked in the top ten supply roughly 2.8% of the sample. Sequenced material: PBMCs. The source of these receptors is a young man in good health and CMV-seronegative.

The chain joins TRBV7-9 to TRBJ2-1, with TRBD2 identical over 10 bases. The CDR3 spans 16 residues. Per the germline V gene, CDR1 is SEHNR and CDR2 is FQNEAQ (reference sequence). V was clipped by 6 bases and J by 0 bases; unmatched bases: 5. CDR3 nucleotide sequence: TGTGCCAGCAGGAAACCTAGCGGGAGCTCCTACAATGAGCAGTTCTTC. Amino acid sequence: CASRKPSGSSYNEQFF. The full variable domain, rest sourced from reference TRBV7-9 and TRBJ2-1, is DTGVSQNPRHKITKRGQNVTFRCDPISEHNRLYWYRQTLGQGPEFLTYFQNEAQLEKSRLLSDRFSAERPKGSFSTLEIQRTEQGDSAMYLCASRKPSGSSYNEQFFGPGTRLTVL.

The V call is TRBV5-1, the J call TRBJ1-1, with D unresolved. Germline CDR1 is SGHRS and CDR2 is YFSETQ. This CDR3 is 14 amino acids long. V lost 0 bases to trimming and J lost 4 bases, with 10 bases between them. The CDR3 nucleotides are TGCGCCAGCAGCTTGGTGCTAGGGAGCACTGAAGCTTTCTTT. Encoded protein: CASSLVLGSTEAFF. Drawing the rest from reference TRBV5-1 and TRBJ1-1, the complete variable domain is KAGVTQTPRYLIKTRGQQVTLSCSPISGHRSVSWYQQTPGQGLQFLFEYFSETQRNKGNFPGRFSGRQFSNSRSEMNVSTLELGDSALYLCASSLVLGSTEAFFGQGTRLTVV.

This rearrangement joins TRBV7-9 to TRBJ1-3; no firm D call. Per germline, CDR1 SEHNR and CDR2 FQNEAQ (reference sequence). The V and J ends lost 3 bases and 0 bases respectively, with 12 bases between them. The CDR3 totals 16 residues. The CDR3 loop reads CASSLSRLASGNTIYF. The CDR3 DNA sequence: TGTGCCAGCAGCTTGTCTCGTCTAGCCTCTGGAAACACCATATATTTT. Using reference TRBV7-9 and TRBJ1-3 for the parts outside the CDR3, the full variable domain is DTGVSQNPRHKITKRGQNVTFRCDPISEHNRLYWYRQTLGQGPEFLTYFQNEAQLEKSRLLSDRFSAERPKGSFSTLEIQRTEQGDSAMYLCASSLSRLASGNTIYFGEGSWLTVV.

CDR3 DNA: TGCAGCGTTGGCCAGGGTGGCACTGAAGCTTTCTTT. Translation: CSVGQGGTEAFF. The V gene is TRBV29-1, the J gene TRBJ1-1; TRBD1 might be the D (5 bases). Germline V lookup: CDR1 SQVTM, CDR2 ANQGSEA. This CDR3 has 12 residues. The V and J ends lost 4 bases and 4 bases respectively, with 10 bases between them.

The V call is TRBV19, the J call TRBJ2-2, with D perhaps TRBD1 (7 bases). This CDR3 is built from 14 residues. Germline V gene sequence: CDR1 LNHDA, CDR2 SQIVND (reference sequence). V gave up 1 base and J gave up 5 bases, with 8 bases separating them. Here the CDR3 reads CASSIAGGTGELFF. The CDR3 nucleotides are TGTGCCAGTAGTATAGCAGGGGGGACCGGGGAGCTGTTTTTT.

The chain is built from TRBV28 and TRBJ1-1; a possible D gene is TRBD1 (5 bases). The CDR3 runs to 17 residues. Germline CDR1 and CDR2: MDHEN and SYDVKM. Trimming removed 2 bases from V and 7 bases from J, with 23 bases in between. The CDR3 sequence: CASSLNRRSHAPDEAFF. CDR3 DNA: TGTGCCAGCAGTTTAAACAGGAGATCCCATGCGCCTGATGAAGCTTTCTTT. The complete variable domain, with remaining parts taken from reference TRBV28 and TRBJ1-1, reads DVKVTQSSRYLVKRTGEKVFLECVQDMDHENMFWYRQDPGLGLRLIYFSYDVKMKEKGDIPEGYSVSREKKERFSLILESASTNQTSMYLCASSLNRRSHAPDEAFFGQGTRLTVV.

In this sample, this clone turned up a few times. V gene TRBV29-1 combines with J gene TRBJ2-1, with D unresolved. The germline V gene encodes CDR1 SQVTM and CDR2 ANQGSEA. Trimming took off 4 bases at V and 0 bases at J, with 7 bases between the two ends. The CDR3 is 13 amino acids. The CDR3 loop reads CSVGEDSYNEQFF. The CDR3, as DNA: TGCAGCGTTGGTGAGGACTCCTACAATGAGCAGTTCTTC.

On this clone: Other DNA sequences from this sample encode an identical CDR3 as well. V gene TRBV14 combines with J gene TRBJ2-6; TRBD1 might be the D (6 bases). The germline V gene has CDR1 SGHDN and CDR2 FVKESK. The CDR3 has 15 amino acids. V was trimmed by 2 bases and J by 2 bases, leaving 7 bases between them. The CDR3 reads CASSQRGTGANVLTF. The DNA for the CDR3 is TGTGCCAGCAGCCAAAGGGGGACTGGGGCCAACGTCCTGACTTTC.

This clone came up a few times. The J gene is TRBJ2-7, the V gene TRBV2; 8 bases are a match to TRBD1. Germline loops: CDR1 SNHLY, CDR2 FYNNEI. V trimming: 6 bases; J trimming: 4 bases; junction bases outside the gene matches: 5. The length of the CDR3 is 13 residues. CDR3 bases: TGTGCCAGCAGCCGGGACAGGCAATACGAGCAGTACGTC. As protein: CASSRDRQYEQYV.

This clone turned up a few times. The V gene is TRBV5-3, the J gene TRBJ1-5; 10 positions agree with TRBD1. TRBV5-3 is given ORF status, its function remaining uncertain. After removal of 4 bases from V and 3 bases from J, the junction contained 4 bases not matched to a gene. This CDR3 contains 15 residues. Here the CDR3 reads CARSPGQGNNQPQHF. CDR3 nucleotide sequence: TGTGCCAGAAGCCCGGGACAGGGGAACAATCAGCCCCAGCATTTT.

The CDR3 region is CASSSRRGVTEAFF. DNA for the CDR3: TGTGCCAGCAGTTCCCGGCGGGGGGTCACTGAAGCTTTCTTT. The chain has TRBV6-5 and TRBJ1-1, with D perhaps TRBD1 (5 bases). This CDR3 contains 14 residues. With 4 bases removed from V and 4 bases from J, the gap between germline ends came to 13 bases. Looked up from germline, CDR1 is MNHEY and CDR2 is SVGAGI.

This sequence joins TRBV6-5 and TRBJ2-1; D is perhaps TRBD2 (7 bases). Germline values: CDR1 MNHEY, CDR2 SVGAGI. CDR3 length equals 13 residues. V was shortened by 8 bases and J by 8 bases, with 16 bases between the two germline ends. This chain's CDR3 is CASGGAGIDEQFF. In DNA form, the CDR3 reads TGTGCCAGCGGGGGGGCAGGGATCGATGAGCAGTTCTTC.

V usage is TRBV5-1 and J usage is TRBJ2-5, with 10 bases identical to TRBD1. The CDR3 length is 16 residues. CDR1 is SGHRS and CDR2 is YFSETQ in the germline V gene. V trimming: 4 bases; J trimming: 6 bases; junction bases outside the gene matches: 12. The CDR3 DNA reads as TGCGCCAGCAGCCCATCCACGGGACAGGGGATGAAGACCCAGTACTTC. Its protein product is CASSPSTGQGMKTQYF.

The chain combines TRBV7-7 with TRBJ2-7; 10 nucleotides agree with TRBD1. This CDR3 comprises 16 residues. V shed 5 bases and J 5 bases; nucleotides not matched to a gene: 12. Looked up from germline, CDR1 is SSHAT and CDR2 is FNYEAQ (reference sequence). This CDR3 reads CASSTRQGARCNEQYV. DNA of the CDR3: TGTGCCAGCAGCACCCGACAGGGGGCGCGTTGTAACGAGCAGTACGTC.

J is TRBJ1-1 and V is TRBV7-2, with D tentatively TRBD1 (5 bases). The V end lost 4 bases, the J end lost 1 base, and 10 bases lay between the germline ends. The CDR3 runs to 14 residues. Looked up from germline, CDR1 is SGHTA and CDR2 is FQGNSA. CDR3 amino acids: CASSSLGGNTEAFF. The CDR3 DNA sequence: TGTGCCAGCAGCTCCTTGGGGGGGAACACTGAAGCTTTCTTT.

The chain combines TRBV2 with TRBJ2-3; D gene uncertain. Trimming cost V 4 bases and J 4 bases, with 9 bases left between them. CDR3 length equals 13 residues. Germline CDR1 reads SNHLY; CDR2 reads FYNNEI. CDR3 bases: TGTGCCAGCAGTGCCCTTCCCCCAGATACGCAGTATTTT. Translated, it gives CASSALPPDTQYF.

This chain links TRBV2 with TRBJ2-7, with 9 bases aligning to TRBD2. The V and J ends lost 6 bases and 5 bases, in that order; junction bases with no gene match: 5. The CDR3 is 13 residues long. The V gene's germline CDR1 is SNHLY and CDR2 FYNNEI. CDR3 nucleotides: TGTGCCAGCAGCGACGGACTAGCGAACGAGCAGTACGTC. It yields the protein CASSDGLANEQYV.

This clone was counted a few times. The chain links TRBV11-2 to TRBJ1-2; D gene ambiguous. Trimming took 5 bases from V and 4 from J, leaving 14 bases between them. CDR3 length: 14 amino acids. CDR1 and CDR2 (germline): SGHAT, FQNNGV. The CDR3 here is CASSRAGGSYGYTF. The CDR3 region has the DNA TGTGCCAGCAGCCGCGCCGGCGGGAGCTATGGCTACACCTTC.

Regarding this clone: One end of the junction fails to match germline, which may point to a read error. The chain uses TRBV19 and TRBJ1-1; tentatively, D is TRBD1 (6 bases). This CDR3 region has 14 residues. Germline V CDR1 and CDR2: LNHDA, SQIVND (reference sequence). The CDR3 nucleotides are TGTGCCGGTAGTATACATACAGGGATCACTGAAGCTTTCTTT. This translates into CAGSIHTGITEAFF.

The chain is built from TRBV9 and TRBJ2-1; 10 nucleotides align to TRBD1. The CDR3 length is 16 residues. The germline CDR1 and CDR2 sequences are SGDLS and YYNGEE. Trimming removed 0 bases from V and 4 bases from J; junction bases left unmatched: 4. The CDR3 sequence: CASSVDQGQGYNEQFF. CDR3 sequence (DNA): TGTGCCAGCAGCGTAGATCAGGGACAGGGGTACAATGAGCAGTTCTTC.

This rearrangement joins TRBV7-2 to TRBJ1-2; possible D gene TRBD1, 6 bases. This CDR3 has 18 residues. Germline values: CDR1 SGHTA, CDR2 FQGNSA. Trimming took off 1 base at V and 4 bases at J, with 22 bases between the two ends. Here the CDR3 reads CASSLGGASGVFFYGYTF. The CDR3 bases are TGTGCCAGCAGCTTAGGAGGAGCCTCAGGGGTTTTTTTCTATGGCTACACCTTC. The full variable domain, with the rest looked up from reference TRBV7-2 and TRBJ1-2, is GAGVSQSPSNKVTEKGKDVELRCDPISGHTALYWYRQSLGQGLEFLIYFQGNSAPDKSGLPSDRFSAERTGGSVSTLTIQRTQQEDSAVYLCASSLGGASGVFFYGYTFGSGTRLTVV.

This clone has a handful of counts. The genes are TRBV28 and TRBJ2-3; D is perhaps TRBD2 (6 bases). The CDR3 sequence is 14 residues long. Per the germline V gene, CDR1 is MDHEN and CDR2 is SYDVKM. V shed 4 bases and J shed 0 bases, with 8 bases lying between them. The CDR3 DNA reads as TGTGCCAGCAGTTACGGGACTAGCACAGATACGCAGTATTTT. It translates to CASSYGTSTDTQYF.

The genes are TRBV28 and TRBJ2-7; the match to TRBD1 covers 8 bases. V shed 8 bases, J shed 0 bases, and the junction held 6 bases outside the gene matches. The CDR3 length is 14 residues. Germline V gene data show CDR1 as MDHEN and CDR2 as SYDVKM. The CDR3 protein is CASSGTGYSYEQYV. Here the CDR3 DNA reads TGTGCCAGCTCGGGGACAGGCTACTCCTACGAGCAGTACGTC.

The J gene is TRBJ1-5, the V gene TRBV7-2; the D gene is possibly TRBD1 (6 bases). Trimming took off 6 bases at V and 2 bases at J, with 14 bases between the two ends. The CDR3 spans 15 residues. Germline V CDR1 and CDR2: SGHTA, FQGNSA. The chain's CDR3 is CASSLQGSGNQPQHF. CDR3 DNA: TGTGCCAGCAGTTTACAGGGTTCTGGCAATCAGCCCCAGCATTTT.

This clone occurred once. The genes are TRBV10-3 and TRBJ1-1; tentative D call: TRBD1 (6 bases). This CDR3 spans 15 amino acids. V was shortened by 7 bases and J by 4 bases, with 19 bases between the two germline ends. The germline gives CDR1 ENHRY, CDR2 SYGVKD. CDR3 amino acids: CAIKVQGSVPTEAFF. In nucleotides, the CDR3 is TGTGCCATCAAGGTCCAGGGGAGTGTACCCACTGAAGCTTTCTTT.

V and J are TRBV7-9 and TRBJ2-7, with TRBD2 as a possible D gene (5 bases). This CDR3 has 14 amino acids. V dropped 6 bases and J dropped 2 bases, with 14 bases sitting between them. Per germline, CDR1 SEHNR and CDR2 FQNEAQ (reference sequence). The CDR3, as DNA: TGTGCCAGCAGTCCCGAGGGCGCCCCCTACGAGCAGTACGTC. Protein product: CASSPEGAPYEQYV.

The chain is built from TRBV21-1 and TRBJ2-6; the listed D gene, TRBD1, was not tested against the DNA. TRBV21-1 is noted as a pseudogene. The CDR3 is 19 residues long. The CDR3 coding sequence is TGTGCCAGCAGCCTCTATCCCGGGATAGGGGGCTCTGGGGCCAACGTCCTGACTTTC. Translation: CASSLYPGIGGSGANVLTF.

The V call is TRBV7-2, the J call TRBJ2-1; TRBD2 is a possible D gene (6 bases). CDR1 and CDR2 (germline): SGHTA, FQGNSA. The CDR3 runs to 17 residues. V lost 4 bases to trimming and J lost 4 bases, with 20 bases between them. For the CDR3, the DNA is TGTGCCAGCAGCTCCCATTTGTCCGGGGGAGTTTACAATGAGCAGTTCTTC. This encodes CASSSHLSGGVYNEQFF.

This chain connects TRBV4-3 to TRBJ2-7; TRBD2 is a possible D gene (5 bases). The CDR3 sequence is 16 residues long. V was cut by 4 bases and J by 2 bases, with 18 bases left in between. Germline values: CDR1 LGHNA, CDR2 YSLEER. The CDR3 reads CASSPTERNNPYEQYF. The CDR3 bases are TGCGCCAGCAGCCCCACGGAGCGGAATAACCCCTACGAGCAGTACTTC.

The chain recombines TRBV27 with TRBJ2-1, with a weak D call TRBD1 (5 bases). This CDR3 comprises 11 residues. Deletions cut 6 bases from V and 6 bases from J, with 6 bases between. CDR1 and CDR2 from the germline V gene are MNHEY and SMNVEV (reference sequence). CDR3 sequence: CASSQGNEQFF. CDR3 bases: TGTGCCAGCAGCCAGGGCAATGAGCAGTTCTTC.